Below are 24 T cell receptor beta chains sequenced from a single sample in a study of brain T cells in children with intractable seizures. Using immunoSEQ multiplex PCR, the repertoire was profiled, and TCRdb retains in-frame clones only, with some absent. In the table there are over 95,000 clones, 90% to 95% of which are singletons. Here the sequenced sample was peripheral blood, taken at surgery. The source of these receptors is a boy in the first two years of life with hemimegalencephaly and intractable seizures.

The chain has TRBV6-5 and TRBJ2-1, with D possibly called TRBD1 or TRBD2 (5 bases each). V lost 0 bases and J 10 bases, leaving 19 bases between the germline ends. Germline-derived CDR1 and CDR2 are MNHEY and SVGAGI. The CDR3 is 16 amino acids. CDR3: CASSYSGVSGAVEQFF. CDR3 sequence (DNA): TGTGCCAGCAGTTACTCGGGAGTATCTGGGGCGGTCGAGCAGTTCTTC.

The gene calls are TRBV12-3 or TRBV12-4 and TRBJ2-3; no clear D. This CDR3 has 13 amino acids. Deletions cut 6 bases from V and 1 base from J, with 8 bases between. CDR3 bases: TGTGCCAGCAGCCAGACCGGCACAGATACGCAGTATTTT. Its protein is CASSQTGTDTQYF.

The count of this clone is one. The chain joins TRBV28 to TRBJ2-3; unclear D gene. This CDR3 is built from 13 residues. The germline V gene has CDR1 MDHEN and CDR2 SYDVKM. V lost 4 bases and J 7 bases, leaving 12 bases between the germline ends. CDR3 region: CASSWAPTNTQYF. The CDR3 region has the DNA TGTGCCAGCAGTTGGGCCCCCACGAATACGCAGTATTTT.

This clone was counted a single time. The chain is built from TRBV11-3 and TRBJ2-1; 11 bases map to TRBD2. Germline-derived CDR1 and CDR2 are SGHNT and YENEEA. The CDR3 has 15 residues. Trimming cost V 5 bases and J 10 bases; bases outside gene matches: 10. This chain's CDR3 is CASSPNGLAGTEQFF. CDR3 coding DNA: TGTGCCAGCAGCCCCAACGGACTAGCGGGTACGGAGCAGTTCTTC.

This chain links TRBV27 with TRBJ2-5, with D unresolved. V lost 5 bases and J lost 2, with 9 bases in between. The length of the CDR3 is 13 residues. Germline V gene lookup returns CDR1 MNHEY and CDR2 SMNVEV (reference sequence). The CDR3 is CASSLPTQETQYF. CDR3 bases: TGTGCCAGCAGTCTCCCTACTCAAGAGACCCAGTACTTC.

This clone was seen once. The rearrangement joins TRBV20-1 to TRBJ1-2; unclear D gene. Germline V gene lookup returns CDR1 DFQATT and CDR2 SNEGSKA (reference sequence). V lost 3 bases and J 1 base, leaving 9 bases between the germline ends. CDR3 length: 13 amino acids. This CDR3 reads CSASSGFNYGYTF. The CDR3 nucleotides are TGCAGTGCTAGTTCGGGATTTAACTATGGCTACACCTTC.

Note on this clone: At one of its ends the junction is not consistent with the germline gene, which may arise from a read error. The chain recombines TRBV2 with TRBJ1-1; D uncertain. Germline V gene data show CDR1 as SNHLY and CDR2 as FYNNEI. The CDR3 runs to 11 residues. CDR3 loop: CASSENSEAFF. The DNA of the CDR3 is TGTGCCAGCAGTGAGAACTCTGAAGCTTTCTTT.

The chain recombines TRBV6-5 with TRBJ1-4; tentatively, D is TRBD1 (6 bases). V was pared by 0 bases and J by 6 bases, with 11 bases between. This CDR3 region has 15 residues. Germline loops: CDR1 MNHEY, CDR2 SVGAGI. The CDR3 reads CASSYSGAKDEKLFF. CDR3 bases: TGTGCCAGCAGTTACTCGGGGGCCAAAGATGAAAAACTGTTTTTT.

The rearrangement joins TRBV2 to TRBJ2-2; D possibly corresponds to TRBD2 (5 bases). The CDR3 loop spans 15 amino acids. The V end lost 4 bases, the J end lost 5 bases, and 14 bases lay between the germline ends. Germline loops: CDR1 SNHLY, CDR2 FYNNEI. CDR3 in amino acids: CASSGPAVYTGELFF. CDR3 in DNA: TGTGCCAGCAGTGGCCCAGCGGTCTATACCGGGGAGCTGTTTTTT.

The chain recombines TRBV4-3 with TRBJ2-6; D not certain. The CDR3 runs to 17 residues. Trimming cost V 1 base and J 2 bases, with 12 bases left between them. In germline, CDR1 is LGHNA, CDR2 YSLEER. The CDR3 DNA is TGCGCCAGCAGCCAAGGGCCGTCGTCGGCTGGGGCCAACGTCCTGACTTTC. It codes for CASSQGPSSAGANVLTF.

The rearrangement joins TRBV7-2 to TRBJ2-1; D call uncertain. The length of the CDR3 is 14 residues. Trimming pared 1 base from V and 9 bases from J, leaving 13 bases between. Germline CDR1 is SGHTA and CDR2 is FQGNSA. The CDR3 DNA reads TGTGCCAGCAGCTTAGAATTTGAGCTGGGTGAGCAGTTCTTC. Residues: CASSLEFELGEQFF.

The CDR3 reads CASSLEGVGETQYF. The CDR3 nucleotides are TGTGCCAGCAGTCTAGAAGGGGTGGGGGAGACCCAGTACTTC. The chain employs TRBV28 and TRBJ2-5; D perhaps matches TRBD1 (5 bases). Trimming removed 5 bases from V and 5 bases from J, with 15 bases in between. The CDR3 has 14 residues. Germline V gene sequence: CDR1 MDHEN, CDR2 SYDVKM.

The chain combines TRBV5-4 with TRBJ1-2, with unresolved D. From germline, CDR1 is SGHNT and CDR2 YYREEE (reference sequence). The CDR3 length is 13 residues. The ends were cut back, 3 bases at V and 4 bases at J, with 10 bases in the middle. CDR3 DNA sequence: TGTGCCAGCAGCTATCAGGATCTCTATGGCTACACCTTC. As protein: CASSYQDLYGYTF. The full variable domain, rest sourced from reference TRBV5-4 and TRBJ1-2, is ETGVTQSPTHLIKTRGQQVTLRCSSQSGHNTVSWYQQALGQGPQFIFQYYREEENGRGNFPPRFSGLQFPNYSSELNVNALELDDSALYLCASSYQDLYGYTFGSGTRLTVV.

The table lists this clone with a few counts. The gene calls are TRBV6-1 and TRBJ2-5; 11 nucleotides line up with TRBD2. This CDR3 spans 15 amino acids. The germline CDR1 and CDR2 sequences are MNHNS and SASEGT. The junction had 4 bases not matched to a gene; V was cut back by 2 bases and J by 5 bases. Here the CDR3 reads CASSELAGGGETQYF. The CDR3 DNA reads TGTGCCAGCAGTGAACTAGCGGGAGGCGGGGAGACCCAGTACTTC.

The V gene is TRBV7-9, the J gene TRBJ2-2; no firm D call. This CDR3 comprises 12 residues. V was shortened by 4 bases and J by 4 bases, with 4 bases between the two germline ends. The V gene's germline CDR1 is SEHNR and CDR2 FQNEAQ (reference sequence). DNA for the CDR3: TGTGCCAGCAGCTCGACCACCGGGGAGCTGTTTTTT. Translated: CASSSTTGELFF.

This clone was detected only once. The chain has TRBV5-6 and TRBJ2-1; the match to TRBD2 covers 11 bases. Germline V lookup: CDR1 SGHDT, CDR2 YYEEEE. The CDR3 is 17 amino acids. V shed 4 bases, J shed 0 bases, and the junction held 6 bases outside the gene matches. The CDR3 bases are TGTGCCAGCAGCCTGGCGACTAGCGGGATCTCCTACAATGAGCAGTTCTTC. Its protein is CASSLATSGISYNEQFF.

This sequence joins TRBV21-1 and TRBJ1-2; no DNA check was done on the table's D call, TRBD1. TRBV21-1 is designated a pseudogene. CDR3 length equals 15 residues. Here the CDR3 DNA reads TGTGCCAGCAGCCCTTCAGGGGGCAATAACTATGGCTACACCTTC. Amino acid sequence: CASSPSGGNNYGYTF.

This rearrangement joins TRBV6-5 to TRBJ2-7, with D perhaps assigned TRBD1 or TRBD2 (5 bases each). The CDR3 is 13 residues long. Trimming stripped 8 bases from V and 2 bases from J, with 13 bases between. Germline CDR1 reads MNHEY; CDR2 reads SVGAGI. CDR3: CASRKRGPYEQYF. The CDR3 DNA follows: TGTGCCAGCCGTAAACGGGGACCCTACGAGCAGTACTTC.

The V gene is TRBV10-2, the J gene TRBJ2-1; 12 bases map to TRBD2. J lost 5 bases, V lost 7 bases, and 3 bases had no gene match. The CDR3 is 14 residues long. Germline CDR1 reads WSHSY; CDR2 reads SAAADI. In nucleotides, the CDR3 is TGCGCCAGCAACCTAGCGGGAGGGAACAATGAGCAGTTCTTC. Its protein is CASNLAGGNNEQFF.

The chain carries TRBV5-6 and TRBJ1-6; D might be TRBD1 (5 bases). The CDR3 is made up of 14 amino acids. Looked up from germline, CDR1 is SGHDT and CDR2 is YYEEEE. Trimming stripped 6 bases from V and 8 bases from J, with 15 bases between. CDR3: CASTSWGIYSPLHF. The CDR3 coding sequence is TGTGCCAGCACCTCTTGGGGGATTTATTCACCCCTCCACTTT. The full variable domain, completed using reference TRBV5-6 and TRBJ1-6, is DAGVTQSPTHLIKTRGQQVTLRCSPKSGHDTVSWYQQALGQGPQFIFQYYEEEERQRGNFPDRFSGHQFPNYSSELNVNALLLGDSALYLCASTSWGIYSPLHFGNGTRLTVT.

This sequence joins TRBV28 and TRBJ1-2; the D gene is possibly TRBD1 (5 bases). Germline V gene data show CDR1 as MDHEN and CDR2 as SYDVKM. The CDR3 totals 12 residues. Trimming took off 8 bases at V and 4 bases at J, with 11 bases between the two ends. The CDR3 loop is CASEGNSYGYTF. In DNA, the CDR3 is TGTGCCAGCGAGGGGAACTCCTATGGCTACACCTTC.

With respect to this clone: Other DNA sequences of this sample code for an identical CDR3. The chain joins TRBV9 to TRBJ2-7; tentatively, D is TRBD2 (5 bases). Trimming pared 0 bases from V and 0 bases from J, leaving 7 bases between. Looked up from germline, CDR1 is SGDLS and CDR2 is YYNGEE. The CDR3 extends over 14 amino acids. The CDR3 nucleotides read TGTGCCAGCAGCGTAGGCGGGTCCTCCTACGAGCAGTACTTC. Translating it yields CASSVGGSSYEQYF.

The V and J genes are TRBV19 and TRBJ2-1; D uncertain. This CDR3 is 15 amino acids long. V lost 3 bases, J lost 5 bases, and 14 bases lay in between. Germline loops: CDR1 LNHDA, CDR2 SQIVND (reference sequence). The CDR3 reads CASSMYLAYNNEQFF. CDR3 DNA sequence: TGTGCCAGTAGTATGTACTTGGCCTACAACAATGAGCAGTTCTTC.

The chain employs TRBV7-2 and TRBJ2-2; no clear D gene. The V gene lost 0 bases and the J gene lost 4 bases, with 6 bases spanning the gap. CDR3 size: 14 residues. Germline V gene data show CDR1 as SGHTA and CDR2 as FQGNSA. The CDR3 spells CASSLAPSTGELFF. The CDR3 DNA sequence: TGTGCCAGCAGCTTAGCGCCTAGCACCGGGGAGCTGTTTTTT.